This T cell receptor beta chain was profiled in a study of T cells in Graves' hyperthyroidism and ophthalmopathy. General observations from the study: Ophthalmopathy, as predicted by the model, came a median 6.5 months after the prediction.

In this sample, this clonotype turned up many times. The antigen remains undetermined. Trimming stripped 1 base from V and 4 bases from J, with 11 bases between. Germline lookup yields CDR1 GTSNPN and CDR2 SVGIG (reference sequence). The CDR3 totals 14 residues. RNA transcripts yielded amplified TCR beta CDR3 regions. HTBI primers were employed in a first-round RT-PCR of the TCR CDR3. TCRdb re-called the multiplex PCR reads with MiXCR, one entry per CDR3 protein. The table shows roughly 290,000 distinct CDR3 sequences, with roughly 13% occurring only once. Uncontrolled infection, other autoimmune disease, pregnancy or lactation excluded patients.

The genes are TRBV30 and TRBJ1-3; D remains ambiguous. This clonotype originated in a woman under 40 with Graves' hyperthyroidism that later progressed to Graves' ophthalmopathy. Source material: blood. The CDR3 DNA sequence: TGTGCCTGGAGTGCTAGACTGAGAGGAAACACCATATATTTT. This gives the protein CAWSARLRGNTIYF.